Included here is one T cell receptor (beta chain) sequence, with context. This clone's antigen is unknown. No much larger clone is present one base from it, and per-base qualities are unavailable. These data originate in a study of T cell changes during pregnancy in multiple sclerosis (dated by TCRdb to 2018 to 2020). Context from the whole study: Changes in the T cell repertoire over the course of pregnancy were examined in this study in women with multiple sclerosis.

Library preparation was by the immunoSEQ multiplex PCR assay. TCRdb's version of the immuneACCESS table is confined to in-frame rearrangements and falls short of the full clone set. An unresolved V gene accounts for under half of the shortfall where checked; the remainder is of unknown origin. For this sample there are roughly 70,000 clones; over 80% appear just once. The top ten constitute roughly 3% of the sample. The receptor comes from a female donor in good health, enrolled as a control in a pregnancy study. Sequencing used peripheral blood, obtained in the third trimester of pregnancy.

The DNA is as follows: TGTGCCAGCAGCCCCTGGGACAGGAGTAACAATGAGCAGTTCTTC. Its product reads: CASSPWDRSNNEQFF. The chain is made from TRBV7-2 and TRBJ2-1; TRBD1 lines up with 8 middle nucleotides. Trimming accounts for 5 bases at V and 5 bases at J, while the number of junction bases matched to no gene is 8. The germline V gene supplies CDR1 SGHTA and CDR2 FQGNSA. The CDR3 has 15 amino acids, counting the end cysteine and phenylalanine. Only the CDR3 region is kept as DNA, spanning 45 bases read in frame from base 1.